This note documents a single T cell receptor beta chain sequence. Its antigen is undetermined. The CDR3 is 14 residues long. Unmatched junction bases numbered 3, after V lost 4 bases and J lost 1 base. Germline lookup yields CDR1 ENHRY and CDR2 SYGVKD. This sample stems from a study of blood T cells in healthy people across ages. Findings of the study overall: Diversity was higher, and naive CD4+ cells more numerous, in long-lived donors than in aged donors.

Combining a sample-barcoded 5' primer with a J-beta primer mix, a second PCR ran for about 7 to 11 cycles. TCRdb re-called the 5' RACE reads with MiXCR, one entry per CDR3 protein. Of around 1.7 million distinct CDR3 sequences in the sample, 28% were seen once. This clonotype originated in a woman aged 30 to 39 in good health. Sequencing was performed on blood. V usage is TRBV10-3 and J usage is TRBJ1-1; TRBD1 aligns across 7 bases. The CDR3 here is CAISVGQWNTEAFF. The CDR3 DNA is TGTGCCATCAGTGTGGGACAGTGGAACACTGAAGCTTTCTTT.